The 29 T cell receptor beta chains reported below all come from one sample, sequenced in a study of blood T cell repertoires in COVID-19. TCRdb keeps only in-frame clones here, not all; method: immunoSEQ multiplex PCR. This sample has some 78,000 clones, with 86% found just once. Sequencing was performed on peripheral blood. These receptors came from a man aged 50-60 years with active or convalescent COVID-19.

J is TRBJ2-2 and V is TRBV7-7; 7 bases map to TRBD2. The V gene's germline CDR1 is SSHAT and CDR2 FNYEAQ (reference sequence). The CDR3 length is 16 residues. Germline trimming cut 5 bases from V and 0 bases from J; bases unmatched to any gene: 6. CDR3 residues: CASSLTGGTNTGELFF. For the CDR3, the DNA is TGTGCCAGCAGCCTCACCGGGGGGACGAACACCGGGGAGCTGTTTTTT.

The count of this clone is one. The gene calls are TRBV7-2 and TRBJ2-5; tentatively, D is TRBD1 (6 bases). The CDR3 spans 15 residues. Germline V gene lookup returns CDR1 SGHTA and CDR2 FQGNSA. Deletions cut 2 bases from V and 4 bases from J, with 14 bases between. The CDR3 bases are TGTGCCAGCAGCTTATCCACAGGGATTTTAGAGACCCAGTACTTC. Protein: CASSLSTGILETQYF.

DNA of the CDR3: TGTGCCAGTAGTGACAGGGGGGCCGATAGCAATCAGCCCCAGCATTTT. Protein sequence: CASSDRGADSNQPQHF. This chain uses TRBV19 with TRBJ1-5; the match to TRBD1 covers 9 bases. The ends lost 5 bases at V and 0 bases at J; junction bases unmatched: 5. The CDR3 covers 16 residues. Germline assignment: CDR1 LNHDA and CDR2 SQIVND (reference sequence).

The rearrangement joins TRBV28 to TRBJ2-3; D might be TRBD2 (7 bases). This CDR3 region has 16 residues. The germline V gene has CDR1 MDHEN and CDR2 SYDVKM. Trimming left V 7 bases short and J 4 bases short, with 21 bases between. The CDR3 loop is CASIPLRGQGPDTQYF. The CDR3 DNA reads TGTGCCAGCATCCCACTGCGGGGGCAGGGCCCAGATACGCAGTATTTT.

CDR3 DNA: TGTGCCAGCAGAGAGGGACTAGCGGGGCCCGGGGAGCTGTTTTTT. Amino acid sequence: CASREGLAGPGELFF. J is TRBJ2-2 and V is TRBV3-1 (or the pseudogene TRBV3-2); TRBD2 agrees at 13 bases. The germline CDR1 and CDR2 sequences are LGHDT and YNNKEL (reference sequence). CDR3 length equals 15 residues. The V segment lost 6 bases and the J segment 6 bases; nucleotides outside the gene matches: 4.

The J gene is TRBJ1-5, the V gene TRBV18; weak D call: TRBD1 (5 bases). Per the germline V gene, CDR1 is KGHSH and CDR2 is LQKENI. The CDR3 is 13 residues long. V was shortened by 3 bases and J by 7 bases, with 10 bases between the two germline ends. The CDR3 DNA sequence: TGTGCCAGCTCACCTTGGGAGGGGCAGCCCCAGCATTTT. Its translation is CASSPWEGQPQHF. The whole variable domain, filled in from reference TRBV18 and TRBJ1-5, reads NAGVMQNPRHLVRRRGQEARLRCSPMKGHSHVYWYRQLPEEGLKFMVYLQKENIIDESGMPKERFSAEFPKEGPSILRIQQVVRGDSAAYFCASSPWEGQPQHFGDGTRLSIL.

This clone was observed a handful of times. J is TRBJ2-7 and V is TRBV20-1; no clear D. CDR1 and CDR2 from the germline V gene are DFQATT and SNEGSKA (reference sequence). The CDR3 runs 11 residues. The germline V and J ends were trimmed by 4 bases and 6 bases, with 10 bases remaining between them. CDR3 amino acids: CSAKHTAEQYF. The CDR3 region has the DNA TGCAGTGCTAAACACACCGCCGAGCAGTACTTC.

The genes are TRBV27 and TRBJ2-7; tentatively, D is TRBD2 (5 bases). This CDR3 is 13 amino acids long. The germline CDR1 and CDR2 sequences are MNHEY and SMNVEV (reference sequence). V shed 6 bases and J shed 2 bases, with 11 bases lying between them. The CDR3 DNA is TGTGCCAGCAGACCAGGCGGGCCCTACGAGCAGTACTTC. Translating gives CASRPGGPYEQYF.

The rearrangement links TRBV7-9 to TRBJ1-4; 12 bases match TRBD1. Germline values: CDR1 SEHNR, CDR2 FQNEAQ (reference sequence). After removal of 3 bases from V and 8 bases from J, the junction contained 4 bases not matched to a gene. The CDR3 totals 15 residues. This chain's CDR3 is CASSFGTGGEEKLFF. In nucleotides, the CDR3 is TGTGCCAGCAGCTTCGGGACAGGGGGCGAAGAAAAACTGTTTTTT.

This clone was observed a handful of times. This chain connects TRBV5-8 to TRBJ1-5; TRBD1 might be the D (6 bases). Germline CDR1 and CDR2: SGHTS and YDEGEE. The CDR3 totals 15 residues. V lost 4 bases and J lost 7, with 18 bases in between. The CDR3, as DNA: TGTGCCAGCAGCGGAAAAACAGGGTCCAGGCAGCCCCAGCATTTT. This encodes CASSGKTGSRQPQHF.

This clone occurred a few times. The chain recombines TRBV5-4 with TRBJ1-2; TRBD1 is a possible D gene (5 bases). Germline V gene data show CDR1 as SGHNT and CDR2 as YYREEE (reference sequence). V lost 5 bases to trimming and J lost 0 bases, with 11 bases between them. The CDR3 is 14 amino acids. CDR3 amino acids: CASSHDSSNYGYTF. The CDR3, as DNA: TGTGCCAGCAGTCATGACAGTTCTAACTATGGCTACACCTTC.

The chain's CDR3 is CASSLSTDTQYF. In DNA form, the CDR3 reads TGCGCCAGCAGCTTGTCTACAGATACGCAGTATTTT. The V and J genes are TRBV5-1 and TRBJ2-3; D call uncertain. Trimming took 1 base from V and 3 from J, leaving 3 bases between them. CDR3 size: 12 residues. Germline V gene lookup returns CDR1 SGHRS and CDR2 YFSETQ.

This sequence joins TRBV7-9 and TRBJ2-7; the match to TRBD1 covers 10 bases. This CDR3 is 16 amino acids long. Looked up from germline, CDR1 is SEHNR and CDR2 is FQNEAQ (reference sequence). V lost 1 base to trimming and J lost 3 bases; unmatched junction nucleotides: 6. The CDR3 nucleotides are TGTGCCAGCAGCTTAGAGGGGACAGGGGTGGGCTACGAGCAGTACTTC. As protein: CASSLEGTGVGYEQYF. The complete variable domain, with remaining parts taken from reference TRBV7-9 and TRBJ2-7, reads DTGVSQNPRHKITKRGQNVTFRCDPISEHNRLYWYRQTLGQGPEFLTYFQNEAQLEKSRLLSDRFSAERPKGSFSTLEIQRTEQGDSAMYLCASSLEGTGVGYEQYFGPGTRLTVT.

The rearrangement uses TRBV6-5 and TRBJ1-2; the D is unclear. Germline loops: CDR1 MNHEY, CDR2 SVGAGI. V lost 0 bases, J lost 7 bases, and 15 bases lay in between. CDR3 length: 15 amino acids. The CDR3 DNA is TGTGCCAGCAGTTACTCGGCAGCCACGAGGATTGGCTACACCTTC. It encodes CASSYSAATRIGYTF.

This clone came up a few times. The chain recombines TRBV5-1 with TRBJ2-7, with a possible D match to TRBD1 (6 bases). Trimming removed 1 base at V and 7 bases at J, with 15 bases between. The germline CDR1 and CDR2 sequences are SGHRS and YFSETQ. CDR3 length equals 14 residues. The CDR3 DNA reads TGCGCCAGCAGCTTGTTCGCAGGGGACGATGAGCAGTACTTC. It is translated as CASSLFAGDDEQYF.

This rearrangement joins TRBV7-2 to TRBJ2-3; 10 positions match TRBD2. The germline V gene encodes CDR1 SGHTA and CDR2 FQGNSA. The J segment lost 6 bases and the V segment lost 4 bases, leaving 7 bases of the junction unmatched. The CDR3 runs to 15 residues. CDR3 DNA: TGTGCCAGCAGCTCCAGCGGGGGGGCGTCCGATACGCAGTATTTT. It encodes CASSSSGGASDTQYF. The full variable domain, in which reference TRBV7-2 and TRBJ2-3 provide the parts outside the CDR3, is GAGVSQSPSNKVTEKGKDVELRCDPISGHTALYWYRQSLGQGLEFLIYFQGNSAPDKSGLPSDRFSAERTGGSVSTLTIQRTQQEDSAVYLCASSSSGGASDTQYFGPGTRLTVL.

This clone was recorded a few times. DNA of the CDR3: TGCGCCAGCAGCCAAGACTCCCAGGGGACAGGGTGGAACGAGCAGTACTTC. This translates into CASSQDSQGTGWNEQYF. The chain recombines TRBV4-3 with TRBJ2-7, with 9 bases aligning to TRBD1. The CDR3 has 17 amino acids. Germline loops: CDR1 LGHNA, CDR2 YSLEER. V dropped 0 bases and J dropped 5; count of bases not matched to a gene: 11.

The chain uses TRBV27 and TRBJ2-1; 11 bases match TRBD2. V lost 4 bases and J lost 7; bases outside the gene matches: 9. CDR3 length: 16 residues. Looked up from germline, CDR1 is MNHEY and CDR2 is SMNVEV (reference sequence). This CDR3 is CASSSQTSGGGNEQFF. For the CDR3, the DNA is TGTGCCAGCAGTTCCCAAACTAGCGGGGGCGGAAATGAGCAGTTCTTC.

The chain joins TRBV10-2 to TRBJ2-5, with TRBD2 as a possible D gene (5 bases). The CDR3 is 15 amino acids. V lost 4 bases, J lost 1 base, and 13 bases lay in between. Per the germline V gene, CDR1 is WSHSY and CDR2 is SAAADI. The CDR3: CASSALAASQETQYF. As DNA, the CDR3 is TGCGCCAGCAGTGCCCTAGCAGCGAGCCAAGAGACCCAGTACTTC.

The genes are TRBV5-1 and TRBJ1-4, with a weak D call TRBD1 (6 bases). The CDR3 covers 18 residues. Trimming pared 0 bases from V and 3 bases from J, leaving 18 bases between. Per germline, CDR1 SGHRS and CDR2 YFSETQ. The CDR3 nucleotides read TGCGCCAGCAGCTTGGGGGGCAGGGGCCCCGGAGCTAATGAAAAACTGTTTTTT. It specifies CASSLGGRGPGANEKLFF.

V and J are TRBV4-2 and TRBJ2-6; D remains ambiguous. This CDR3 has 18 amino acids. The V end was cut by 0 bases, the J end by 0 bases, with 12 bases between. Germline V gene sequence: CDR1 LGHNA, CDR2 YNFKEQ. The CDR3 DNA follows: TGTGCCAGCAGCCAAGAGGAATACAGCTTCTCTGGGGCCAACGTCCTGACTTTC. Residues: CASSQEEYSFSGANVLTF.

The sample holds one count of this clone. This chain links TRBV29-1 with TRBJ2-5, with 12 bases aligning to TRBD2. J was trimmed by 4 bases and V by 6 bases; bases with no gene match: 6. This CDR3 spans 14 amino acids. CDR1 SQVTM and CDR2 ANQGSEA come from the germline V gene. The CDR3 is CSVDLAGGVETQYF. CDR3 DNA sequence: TGCAGCGTCGATCTAGCGGGGGGGGTAGAGACCCAGTACTTC.

The chain employs TRBV10-3 and TRBJ2-2; a weak D match, TRBD2 (6 bases). V gave up 6 bases and J gave up 5 bases, with 13 bases separating them. CDR3 length: 14 amino acids. CDR1 is ENHRY, CDR2 SYGVKD, per germline. CDR3 sequence reads: CAIRTSGRTGELFF. As DNA, the CDR3 is TGTGCCATCAGGACTAGTGGGCGAACCGGGGAGCTGTTTTTT.

The DNA for the CDR3 is TGCGCCAGCAGCAGGACAAGGCCTGACTCTGGGGCCAACGTCCTGACTTTC. Translation: CASSRTRPDSGANVLTF. The rearrangement joins TRBV4-1 to TRBJ2-6, with D possibly being TRBD1 (5 bases). The CDR3 has 17 amino acids. Germline lookup yields CDR1 MGHRA and CDR2 YSYEKL. V lost 5 bases and J 0 bases, leaving 14 bases between the germline ends.

The V call is TRBV4-2, the J call TRBJ2-5; 11 nucleotides line up with TRBD2. V dropped 5 bases and J dropped 4; count of bases not matched to a gene: 9. Per the germline V gene, CDR1 is LGHNA and CDR2 is YNFKEQ. This CDR3 region has 16 residues. The DNA of the CDR3 is TGTGCCAGCAGCTCGACGACTAGCGGGGATTTAGAGACCCAGTACTTC. Its translation is CASSSTTSGDLETQYF.

The chain has TRBV18 and TRBJ1-4; D may be TRBD1 (5 bases). Germline CDR1 and CDR2: KGHSH and LQKENI. V was pared by 3 bases and J by 8 bases, with 13 bases between. There are 14 residues in the CDR3. DNA of the CDR3: TGTGCCAGCTCACCCAGGGAAGGTGAGGAAAAACTGTTTTTT. This translates into CASSPREGEEKLFF. Full variable domain (rest looked up from reference TRBV18 and TRBJ1-4): NAGVMQNPRHLVRRRGQEARLRCSPMKGHSHVYWYRQLPEEGLKFMVYLQKENIIDESGMPKERFSAEFPKEGPSILRIQQVVRGDSAAYFCASSPREGEEKLFFGSGTQLSVL.

The chain links TRBV4-2 to TRBJ2-5; 7 nucleotides align to TRBD2. V gave up 2 bases and J gave up 4 bases; unmatched junction bases: 4. CDR3 length: 14 amino acids. Germline CDR1 and CDR2: LGHNA and YNFKEQ. CDR3 nucleotides: TGTGCCAGCAGCCAATCACTAGCGAGAGAGACCCAGTACTTC. Translated, it gives CASSQSLARETQYF.

J is TRBJ2-5 and V is TRBV28; 9 bases line up with TRBD2. Germline CDR1 and CDR2: MDHEN and SYDVKM. With V trimmed by 6 bases and J by 2 bases, 7 bases remained unmatched. This CDR3 contains 15 residues. CDR3 region: CASRPGAGGQETQYF. For the CDR3, the DNA is TGTGCCAGCAGGCCGGGGGCGGGGGGGCAAGAGACCCAGTACTTC. The full variable domain, rest sourced from reference TRBV28 and TRBJ2-5, is DVKVTQSSRYLVKRTGEKVFLECVQDMDHENMFWYRQDPGLGLRLIYFSYDVKMKEKGDIPEGYSVSREKKERFSLILESASTNQTSMYLCASRPGAGGQETQYFGPGTRLLVL.

The V and J genes are TRBV10-3 and TRBJ2-6; 9 bases match TRBD1. V shed 6 bases and J 3 bases; nucleotides not matched to a gene: 9. CDR1 and CDR2 from the germline V gene are ENHRY and SYGVKD. CDR3 length equals 17 residues. CDR3 region: CAISEPGQGGGANVLTF. The CDR3 coding sequence is TGTGCCATCAGCGAACCGGGACAGGGTGGTGGGGCCAACGTCCTGACTTTC.